This TCR beta chain was identified in a study of T cell changes during pregnancy in multiple sclerosis. Some clones are missing from TCRdb's copy, which holds only in-frame ones; the method was immunoSEQ multiplex PCR. The sample has about 53,000 clones, nearly 90% seen once. The CDR3 covers 15 residues. Germline loops: CDR1 ENHRY, CDR2 SYGVKD. Trimming removed 0 bases from V and 5 bases from J, with 10 bases in between. This specimen was peripheral blood, taken after pregnancy. This TCR was sampled from a female donor in good health, enrolled as a control in a pregnancy study. The V call is TRBV10-3, the J call TRBJ1-4; possible D gene TRBD1, 6 bases. The CDR3 protein is CAISESTGRNEKLFF. Written as DNA, the CDR3 is TGTGCCATCAGTGAGTCGACAGGACGGAATGAAAAACTGTTTTTT.